These 8 T cell receptor beta chains originate from one sample sequenced in a study of control samples from healthy donors and cancer patients. Libraries were prepared by immunoSEQ multiplex PCR; TCRdb keeps only in-frame clonotypes and omits some of them. This table holds about 190,000 clones, 80% to 95% found once. The source material was blood. These receptors were collected from a man between 18 and 35 years old in good health.

A word on this clone: This same CDR3 is encoded by further DNA sequences in the sample. V and J are TRBV5-1 and TRBJ2-5; a possible D gene is TRBD2 (5 bases). There are 14 residues in the CDR3. Between the trimmed V and J ends, which lost 4 bases and 3 bases, there was a span of 13 bases. CDR1 is SGHRS and CDR2 is YFSETQ in the germline V gene. The CDR3 reads CASSPPLGEETQYF. CDR3 nucleotide sequence: TGCGCCAGCAGCCCTCCGTTGGGAGAAGAGACCCAGTACTTC.

This chain uses TRBV19 with TRBJ2-3, with 9 nucleotides matching TRBD2. V lost 5 bases, J lost 1 base, and 4 bases stayed unmatched. CDR3 length equals 15 residues. Germline loops: CDR1 LNHDA, CDR2 SQIVND (reference sequence). The DNA for the CDR3 is TGTGCCAGTAGTTGGAAGCGGGGGGGCACAGATACGCAGTATTTT. Amino acids: CASSWKRGGTDTQYF.

J is TRBJ1-5 and V is TRBV6-2 or TRBV6-3; D call uncertain. CDR1 MNHEY and CDR2 SVGEGT come from the germline V gene. CDR3 length: 16 amino acids. V was pared by 4 bases and J by 0 bases, with 13 bases between. CDR3 coding DNA: TGTGCCAGCAGTTTCCCACTGGCAGCTAGCAATCAGCCCCAGCATTTT. Translating it yields CASSFPLAASNQPQHF.

The chain joins TRBV5-1 to TRBJ2-3; D not resolved. Germline CDR1 and CDR2: SGHRS and YFSETQ. This CDR3 contains 13 residues. The V end was cut by 4 bases, the J end by 4 bases, with 10 bases between. The DNA for the CDR3 is TGCGCCAGCAGCACCAACTCAGCAGATACGCAGTATTTT. Encoded protein: CASSTNSADTQYF.

This clone has just a few counts. The genes are TRBV6-5 and TRBJ1-1; D is ambiguous. Germline V lookup: CDR1 MNHEY, CDR2 SVGAGI. The CDR3 sequence is 13 residues long. Deletions cut 6 bases from V and 5 bases from J, with 13 bases between. Written as DNA, the CDR3 is TGTGCCAGCAGCCCAAAAAAGAGGACTGAAGCTTTCTTT. Translation: CASSPKKRTEAFF.

The J gene is TRBJ2-6, the V gene TRBV25-1; 9 nucleotides align to TRBD1. With V trimmed by 7 bases and J by 0 bases, 7 bases remained unmatched. Germline values: CDR1 MGHDK, CDR2 SYGVNS. There are 17 residues in the CDR3. As DNA, the CDR3 is TGTGCCAGCACCATGGGACAGGGACTCTCTGGGGCCAACGTCCTGACTTTC. Protein product: CASTMGQGLSGANVLTF.

The chain has TRBV6-2 or TRBV6-3 and TRBJ2-5, with D perhaps matching TRBD2 (5 bases). Trimming took off 2 bases at V and 4 bases at J, with 8 bases between the two ends. The germline V gene encodes CDR1 MNHEY and CDR2 SVGEGT. The CDR3 spans 13 residues. The CDR3 reads CASSYIRGETQYF. The CDR3 DNA follows: TGTGCCAGCAGTTACATCCGGGGAGAGACCCAGTACTTC.

The chain carries TRBV27 and TRBJ1-6, with TRBD1 matching 9 bases. This CDR3 has 14 residues. Germline CDR1 and CDR2: MNHEY and SMNVEV (reference sequence). Trimming cost V 5 bases and J 7 bases; bases outside gene matches: 3. The CDR3 DNA is TGTGCCAGCAGTAGGGGACAGGGAAATTCACCCCTCCACTTT. Protein product: CASSRGQGNSPLHF.